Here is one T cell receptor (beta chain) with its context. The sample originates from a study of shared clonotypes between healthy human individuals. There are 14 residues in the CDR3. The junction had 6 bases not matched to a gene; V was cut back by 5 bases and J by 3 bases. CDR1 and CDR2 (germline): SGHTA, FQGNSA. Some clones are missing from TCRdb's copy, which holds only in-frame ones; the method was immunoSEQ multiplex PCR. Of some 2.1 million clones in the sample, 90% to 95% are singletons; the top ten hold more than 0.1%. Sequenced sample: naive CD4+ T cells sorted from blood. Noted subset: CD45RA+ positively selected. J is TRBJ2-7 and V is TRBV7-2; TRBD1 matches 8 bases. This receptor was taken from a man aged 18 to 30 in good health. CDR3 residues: CASSTGQGDYEQYF. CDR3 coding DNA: TGTGCCAGCAGCACAGGACAGGGAGACTACGAGCAGTACTTC.